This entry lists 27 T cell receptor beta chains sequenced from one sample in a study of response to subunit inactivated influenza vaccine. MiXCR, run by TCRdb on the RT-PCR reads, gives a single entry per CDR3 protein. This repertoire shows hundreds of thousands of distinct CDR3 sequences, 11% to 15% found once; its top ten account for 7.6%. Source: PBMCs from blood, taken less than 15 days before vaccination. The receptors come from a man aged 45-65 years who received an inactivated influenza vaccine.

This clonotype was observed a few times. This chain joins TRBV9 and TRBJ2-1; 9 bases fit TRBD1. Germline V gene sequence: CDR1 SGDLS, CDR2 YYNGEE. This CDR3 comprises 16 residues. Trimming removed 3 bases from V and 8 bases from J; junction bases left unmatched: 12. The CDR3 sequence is CASSAYDRTGVDEQFF. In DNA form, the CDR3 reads TGTGCCAGCAGCGCATACGATCGGACAGGGGTCGATGAGCAGTTCTTC.

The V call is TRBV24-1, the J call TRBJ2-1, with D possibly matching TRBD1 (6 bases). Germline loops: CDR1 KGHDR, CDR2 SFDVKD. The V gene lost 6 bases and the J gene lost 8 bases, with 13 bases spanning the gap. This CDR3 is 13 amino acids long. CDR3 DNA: TGTGCCACCAGTATACAGGGCAGCGATGAGCAGTTCTTC. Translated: CATSIQGSDEQFF.

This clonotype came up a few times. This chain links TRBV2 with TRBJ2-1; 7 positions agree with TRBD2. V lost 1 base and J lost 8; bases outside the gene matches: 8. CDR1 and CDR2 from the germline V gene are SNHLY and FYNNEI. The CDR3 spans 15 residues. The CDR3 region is CASSEGGRARDEQFF. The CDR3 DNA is TGTGCCAGCAGTGAAGGTGGGAGGGCCAGAGATGAGCAGTTCTTC.

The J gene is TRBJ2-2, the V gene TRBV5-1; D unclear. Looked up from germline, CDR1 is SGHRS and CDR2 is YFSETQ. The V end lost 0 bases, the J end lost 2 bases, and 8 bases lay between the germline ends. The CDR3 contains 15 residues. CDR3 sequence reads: CASSLDVRNTGELFF. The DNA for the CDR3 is TGCGCCAGCAGCTTGGATGTCAGAAACACCGGGGAGCTGTTTTTT.

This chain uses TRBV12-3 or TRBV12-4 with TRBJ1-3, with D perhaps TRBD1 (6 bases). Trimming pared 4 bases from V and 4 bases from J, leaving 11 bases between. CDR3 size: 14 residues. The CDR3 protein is CASSSHRAGNTIYF. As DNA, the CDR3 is TGTGCCAGCAGTTCGCACAGGGCCGGAAACACCATATATTTT.

The CDR3: CASRKTSGSIYEQYF. DNA of the CDR3: TGTGCCAGCAGGAAGACTAGCGGGAGTATCTACGAGCAGTACTTC. The rearrangement links TRBV2 to TRBJ2-7; 12 bases fit TRBD2. This CDR3 has 15 amino acids. The V segment lost 6 bases and the J segment 3 bases; nucleotides outside the gene matches: 6. The V gene's germline CDR1 is SNHLY and CDR2 FYNNEI.

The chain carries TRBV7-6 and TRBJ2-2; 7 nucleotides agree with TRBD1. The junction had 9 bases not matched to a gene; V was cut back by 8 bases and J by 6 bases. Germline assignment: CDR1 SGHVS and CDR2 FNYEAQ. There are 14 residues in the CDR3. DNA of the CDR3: TGTGCCAGCGAGAGGCAGGGGGTCCCCGGGGAGCTGTTTTTT. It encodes CASERQGVPGELFF. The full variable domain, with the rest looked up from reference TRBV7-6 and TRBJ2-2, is GAGVSQSPRYKVTKRGQDVALRCDPISGHVSLYWYRQALGQGPEFLTYFNYEAQQDKSGLPNDRFSAERPEGSISTLTIQRTEQRDSAMYRCASERQGVPGELFFGEGSRLTVL.

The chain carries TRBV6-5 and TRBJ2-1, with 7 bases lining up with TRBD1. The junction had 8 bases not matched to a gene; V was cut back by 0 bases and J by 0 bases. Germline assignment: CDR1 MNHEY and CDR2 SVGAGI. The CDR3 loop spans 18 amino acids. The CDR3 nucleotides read TGTGCCAGCAGTTACTCGGACAGGACCCGACCCTCCTACAATGAGCAGTTCTTC. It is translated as CASSYSDRTRPSYNEQFF.

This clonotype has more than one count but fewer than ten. CDR3 coding DNA: TGTGCCAGCACCCTGACAGGGAGTCCCTACGAGCAGTACTTC. Its translation is CASTLTGSPYEQYF. The chain is built from TRBV7-2 and TRBJ2-7, with 7 bases that match TRBD1. Germline V gene data show CDR1 as SGHTA and CDR2 as FQGNSA. The CDR3 has 14 residues. With V trimmed by 7 bases and J by 2 bases, 8 bases remained unmatched.

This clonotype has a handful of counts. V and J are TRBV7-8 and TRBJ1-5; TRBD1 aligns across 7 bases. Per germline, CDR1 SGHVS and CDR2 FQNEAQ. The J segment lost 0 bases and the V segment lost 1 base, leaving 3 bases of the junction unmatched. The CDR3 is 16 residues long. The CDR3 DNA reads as TGTGCCAGCAGCTTAGACAGGGGATATAGCAATCAGCCCCAGCATTTT. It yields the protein CASSLDRGYSNQPQHF.

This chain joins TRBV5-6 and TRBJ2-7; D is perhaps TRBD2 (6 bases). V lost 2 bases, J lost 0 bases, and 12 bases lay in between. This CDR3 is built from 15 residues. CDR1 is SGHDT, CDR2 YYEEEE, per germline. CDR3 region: CASSFRGAISYEQYF. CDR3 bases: TGTGCCAGCAGCTTTCGCGGGGCGATCTCCTACGAGCAGTACTTC.

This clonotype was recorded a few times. The CDR3 region has the DNA TGCGCCAGCAGCTTGGGAGGATCGGGGGTAACCTACGAGCAGTACTTC. It translates to CASSLGGSGVTYEQYF. This chain uses TRBV5-1 with TRBJ2-7, with TRBD2 as a possible D gene (6 bases). CDR1 is SGHRS, CDR2 YFSETQ, per germline. The CDR3 is 16 amino acids. Trimming shortened V by 0 bases and J by 2 bases, and 15 bases separated the two germline ends.

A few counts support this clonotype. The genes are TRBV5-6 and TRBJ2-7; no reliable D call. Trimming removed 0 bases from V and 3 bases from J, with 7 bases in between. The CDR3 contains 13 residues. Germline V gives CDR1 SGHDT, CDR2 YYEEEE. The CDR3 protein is CASSLDQDYEQYF. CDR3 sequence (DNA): TGTGCCAGCAGCTTGGATCAGGACTACGAGCAGTACTTC.

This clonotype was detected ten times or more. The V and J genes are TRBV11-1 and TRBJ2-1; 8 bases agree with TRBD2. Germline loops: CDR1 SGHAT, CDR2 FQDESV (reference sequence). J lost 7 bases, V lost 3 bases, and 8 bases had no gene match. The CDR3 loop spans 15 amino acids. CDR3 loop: CASSLGSGDWNEQFF. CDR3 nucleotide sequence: TGTGCCAGCAGCTTGGGTAGCGGGGATTGGAATGAGCAGTTCTTC.

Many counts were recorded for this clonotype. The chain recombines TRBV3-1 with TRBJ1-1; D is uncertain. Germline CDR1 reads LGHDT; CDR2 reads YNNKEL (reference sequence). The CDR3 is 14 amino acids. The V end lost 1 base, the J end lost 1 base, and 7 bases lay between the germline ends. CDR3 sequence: CASSQGFGNTEAFF. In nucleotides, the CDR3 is TGTGCCAGCAGCCAAGGATTTGGGAACACTGAAGCTTTCTTT.

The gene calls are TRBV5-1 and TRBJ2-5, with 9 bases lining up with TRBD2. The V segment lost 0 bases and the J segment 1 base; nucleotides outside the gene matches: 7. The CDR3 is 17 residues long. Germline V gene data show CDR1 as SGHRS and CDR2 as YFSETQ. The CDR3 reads CASSLGYSGSPQETQYF. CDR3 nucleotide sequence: TGCGCCAGCAGCTTGGGGTATAGCGGGAGCCCCCAAGAGACCCAGTACTTC. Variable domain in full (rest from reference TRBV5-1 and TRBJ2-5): KAGVTQTPRYLIKTRGQQVTLSCSPISGHRSVSWYQQTPGQGLQFLFEYFSETQRNKGNFPGRFSGRQFSNSRSEMNVSTLELGDSALYLCASSLGYSGSPQETQYFGPGTRLLVL.

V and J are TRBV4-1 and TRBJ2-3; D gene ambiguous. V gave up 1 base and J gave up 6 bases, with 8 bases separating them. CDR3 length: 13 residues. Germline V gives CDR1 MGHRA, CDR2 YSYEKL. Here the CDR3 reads CASSQVVGDTQYF. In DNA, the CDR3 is TGCGCCAGCAGCCAAGTGGTGGGTGATACGCAGTATTTT.

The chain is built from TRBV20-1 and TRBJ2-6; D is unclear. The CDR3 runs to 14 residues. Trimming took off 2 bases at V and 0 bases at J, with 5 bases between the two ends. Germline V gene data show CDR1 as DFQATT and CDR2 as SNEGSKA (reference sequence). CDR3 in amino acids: CSARKDSGANVLTF. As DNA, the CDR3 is TGCAGTGCTAGAAAGGACTCTGGGGCCAACGTCCTGACTTTC.

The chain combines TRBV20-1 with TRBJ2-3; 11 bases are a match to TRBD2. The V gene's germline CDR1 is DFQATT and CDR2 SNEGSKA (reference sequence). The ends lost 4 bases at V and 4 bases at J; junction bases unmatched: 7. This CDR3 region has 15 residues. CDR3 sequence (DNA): TGCAGTGCTACTATAGCGGGAGGGCCACCAGATACGCAGTATTTT. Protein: CSATIAGGPPDTQYF.

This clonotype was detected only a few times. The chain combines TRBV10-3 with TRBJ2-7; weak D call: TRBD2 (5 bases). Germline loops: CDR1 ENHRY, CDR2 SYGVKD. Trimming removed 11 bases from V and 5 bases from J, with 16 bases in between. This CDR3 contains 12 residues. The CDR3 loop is CAVSEGTNEQYF. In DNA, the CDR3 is TGTGCCGTCTCCGAGGGAACCAACGAGCAGTACTTC.

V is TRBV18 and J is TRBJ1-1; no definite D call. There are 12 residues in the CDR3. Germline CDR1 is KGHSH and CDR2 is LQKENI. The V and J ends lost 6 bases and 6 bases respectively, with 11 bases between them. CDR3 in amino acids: CASSQTGSEAFF. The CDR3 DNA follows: TGTGCCAGCTCCCAAACGGGGTCTGAAGCTTTCTTT.

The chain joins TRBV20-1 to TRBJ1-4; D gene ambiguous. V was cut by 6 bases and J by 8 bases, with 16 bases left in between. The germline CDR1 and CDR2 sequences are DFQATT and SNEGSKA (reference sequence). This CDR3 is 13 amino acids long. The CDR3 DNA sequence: TGCAGTGCACGGGGAACTCCAGGAGAAAAACTGTTTTTT. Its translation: CSARGTPGEKLFF.

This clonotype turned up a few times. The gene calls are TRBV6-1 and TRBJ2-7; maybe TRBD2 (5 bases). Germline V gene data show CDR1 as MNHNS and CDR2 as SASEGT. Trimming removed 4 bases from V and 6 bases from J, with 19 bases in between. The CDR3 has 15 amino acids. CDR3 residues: CASSGMVGVGREQYF. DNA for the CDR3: TGTGCCAGCAGTGGAATGGTCGGGGTCGGGCGCGAGCAGTACTTC.

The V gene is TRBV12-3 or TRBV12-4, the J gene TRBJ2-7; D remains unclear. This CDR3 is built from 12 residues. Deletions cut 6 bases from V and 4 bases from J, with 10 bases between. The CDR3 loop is CASRPNTYEQYF. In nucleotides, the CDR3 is TGTGCCAGCAGACCAAATACTTACGAGCAGTACTTC.

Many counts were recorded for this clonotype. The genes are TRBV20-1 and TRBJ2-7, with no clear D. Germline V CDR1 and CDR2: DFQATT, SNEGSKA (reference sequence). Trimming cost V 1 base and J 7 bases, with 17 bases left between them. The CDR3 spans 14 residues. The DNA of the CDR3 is TGCAGTGCTAGAGGGGCCCGGAGCTCGGATGAGCAGTACTTC. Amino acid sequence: CSARGARSSDEQYF.

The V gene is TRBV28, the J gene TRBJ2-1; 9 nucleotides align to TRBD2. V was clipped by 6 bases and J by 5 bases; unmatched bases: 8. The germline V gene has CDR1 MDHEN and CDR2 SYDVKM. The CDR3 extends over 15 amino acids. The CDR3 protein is CASRRSGSQNNEQFF. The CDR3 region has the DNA TGTGCCAGCAGACGTAGCGGGAGTCAGAACAATGAGCAGTTCTTC.

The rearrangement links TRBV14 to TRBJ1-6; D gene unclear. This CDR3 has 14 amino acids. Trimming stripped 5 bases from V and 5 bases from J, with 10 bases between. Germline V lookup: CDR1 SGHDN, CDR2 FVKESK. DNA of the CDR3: TGTGCCAGCAGCTCCCGCCGGGATAATTCACCCCTCCACTTT. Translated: CASSSRRDNSPLHF.